This T cell receptor beta chain derives from a study of cytomegalovirus exposure and HLA in healthy donors. This clone was picked up a small number of times. Amplification used 60 Vbeta primers and 13 Jbeta primers. Measured with immunoSEQ multiplex PCR; TCRdb has only the in-frame clones, and not every one. Among about 160,000 clones listed, around 88% were seen once. The CDR3 runs to 16 residues. The germline V gene encodes CDR1 MGHRA and CDR2 YSYEKL. J lost 3 bases, V lost 6 bases, and 10 bases had no gene match. Sequencing input: PBMCs. The chain couples TRBV4-1 to TRBJ2-4, with 8 bases matching TRBD2. The TCR sequence derives from a woman aged 30 to 39 in good health and CMV-seronegative. In nucleotides, the CDR3 is TGCGCCAGCAGAAGTCACCGGGAGGGCGGCAAAAACATTCAGTACTTC. Its translation is CASRSHREGGKNIQYF.